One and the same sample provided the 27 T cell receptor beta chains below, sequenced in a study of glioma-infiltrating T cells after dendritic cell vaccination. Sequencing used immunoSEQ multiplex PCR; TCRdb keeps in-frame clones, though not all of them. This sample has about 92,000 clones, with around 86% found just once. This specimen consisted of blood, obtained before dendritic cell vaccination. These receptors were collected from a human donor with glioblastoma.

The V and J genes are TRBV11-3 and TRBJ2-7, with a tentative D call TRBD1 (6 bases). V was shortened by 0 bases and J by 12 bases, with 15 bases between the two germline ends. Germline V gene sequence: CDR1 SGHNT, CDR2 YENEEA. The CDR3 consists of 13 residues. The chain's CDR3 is CASSLDRRGRRYF. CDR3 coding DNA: TGTGCCAGCAGCTTAGATCGCAGGGGCAGACGGTACTTC.

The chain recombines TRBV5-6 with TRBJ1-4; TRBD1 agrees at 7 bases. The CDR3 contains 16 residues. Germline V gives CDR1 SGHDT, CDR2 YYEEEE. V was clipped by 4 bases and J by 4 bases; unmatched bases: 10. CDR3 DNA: TGTGCCAGCAGCCGGAGGGCGGACAGGTATAATGAAAAACTGTTTTTT. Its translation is CASSRRADRYNEKLFF.

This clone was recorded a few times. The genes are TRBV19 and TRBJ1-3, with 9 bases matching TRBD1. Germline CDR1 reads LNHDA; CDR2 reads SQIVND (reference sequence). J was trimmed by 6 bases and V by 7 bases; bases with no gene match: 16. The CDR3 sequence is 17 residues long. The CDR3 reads CASNVVGNRGLANTIYF. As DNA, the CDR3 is TGTGCCAGTAACGTTGTAGGCAACAGGGGGCTTGCAAACACCATATATTTT.

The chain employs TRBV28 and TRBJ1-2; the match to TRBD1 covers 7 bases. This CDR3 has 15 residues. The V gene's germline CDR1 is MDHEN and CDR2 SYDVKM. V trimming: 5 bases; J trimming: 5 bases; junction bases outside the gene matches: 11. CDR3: CASSPTPDRVYGYTF. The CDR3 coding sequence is TGTGCCAGCAGTCCCACCCCCGACAGGGTTTATGGCTACACCTTC.

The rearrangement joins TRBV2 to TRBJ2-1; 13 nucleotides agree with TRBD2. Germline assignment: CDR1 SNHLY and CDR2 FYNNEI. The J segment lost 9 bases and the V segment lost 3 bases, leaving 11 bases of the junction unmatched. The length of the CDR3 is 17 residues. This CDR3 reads CASSDVRRTSGSREQFF. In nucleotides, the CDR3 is TGTGCCAGCAGTGATGTCAGAAGGACTAGCGGGAGCCGTGAGCAGTTCTTC.

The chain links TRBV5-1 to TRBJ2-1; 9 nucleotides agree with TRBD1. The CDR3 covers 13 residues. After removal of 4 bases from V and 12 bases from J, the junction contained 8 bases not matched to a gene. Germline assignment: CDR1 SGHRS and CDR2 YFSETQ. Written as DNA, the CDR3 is TGCGCCAGCAGCACGGGACAGGGTGTGAGGCAGTTCTTC. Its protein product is CASSTGQGVRQFF.

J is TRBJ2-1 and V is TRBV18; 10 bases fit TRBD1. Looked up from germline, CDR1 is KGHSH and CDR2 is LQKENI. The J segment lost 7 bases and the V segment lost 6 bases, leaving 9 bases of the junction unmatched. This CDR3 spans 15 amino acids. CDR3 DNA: TGTGCCAGCTCTTTCTACGGGACAGGGGATAATGAGCAGTTCTTC. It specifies CASSFYGTGDNEQFF. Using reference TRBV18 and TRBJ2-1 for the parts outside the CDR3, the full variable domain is NAGVMQNPRHLVRRRGQEARLRCSPMKGHSHVYWYRQLPEEGLKFMVYLQKENIIDESGMPKERFSAEFPKEGPSILRIQQVVRGDSAAYFCASSFYGTGDNEQFFGPGTRLTVL.

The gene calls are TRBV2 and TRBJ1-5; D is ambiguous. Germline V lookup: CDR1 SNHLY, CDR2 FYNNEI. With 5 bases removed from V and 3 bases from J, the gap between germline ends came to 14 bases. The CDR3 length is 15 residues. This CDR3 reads CASSTGTKLNQPQHF. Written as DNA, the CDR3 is TGTGCCAGCAGTACTGGTACTAAGCTCAATCAGCCCCAGCATTTT.

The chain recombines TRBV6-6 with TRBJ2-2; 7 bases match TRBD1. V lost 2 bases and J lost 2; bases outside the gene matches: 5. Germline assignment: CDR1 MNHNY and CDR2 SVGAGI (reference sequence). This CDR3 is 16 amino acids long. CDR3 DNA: TGTGCCAGCAGTTACAGGGGGACAGTAAACACCGGGGAGCTGTTTTTT. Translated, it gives CASSYRGTVNTGELFF.

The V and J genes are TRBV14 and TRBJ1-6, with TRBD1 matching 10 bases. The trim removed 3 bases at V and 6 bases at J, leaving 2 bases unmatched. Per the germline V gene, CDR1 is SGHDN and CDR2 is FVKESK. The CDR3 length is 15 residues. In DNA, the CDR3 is TGTGCCAGCAGCCAGGGGACAGGGGCTAATTCACCCCTCCACTTT. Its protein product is CASSQGTGANSPLHF.

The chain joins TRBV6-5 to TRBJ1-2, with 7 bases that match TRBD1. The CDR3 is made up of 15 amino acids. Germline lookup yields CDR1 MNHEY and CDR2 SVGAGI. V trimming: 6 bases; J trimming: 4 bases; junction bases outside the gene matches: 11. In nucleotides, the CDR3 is TGTGCCAGCAGCCCTAGACAGGGAGCAGCCTATGGCTACACCTTC. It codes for CASSPRQGAAYGYTF.

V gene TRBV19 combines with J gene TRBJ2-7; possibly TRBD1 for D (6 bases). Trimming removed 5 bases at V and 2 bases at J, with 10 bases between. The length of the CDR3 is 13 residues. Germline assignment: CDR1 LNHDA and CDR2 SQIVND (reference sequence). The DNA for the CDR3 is TGTGCCAGTAGTGCCGGGACAACCTACGAGCAGTACTTC. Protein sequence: CASSAGTTYEQYF.

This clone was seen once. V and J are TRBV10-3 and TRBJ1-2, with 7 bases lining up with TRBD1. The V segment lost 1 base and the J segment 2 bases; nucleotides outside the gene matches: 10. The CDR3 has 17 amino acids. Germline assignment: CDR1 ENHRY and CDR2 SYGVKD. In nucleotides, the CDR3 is TGTGCCATCAGTGAGTTGATGAGGACAGGATCAAACTATGGCTACACCTTC. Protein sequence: CAISELMRTGSNYGYTF.

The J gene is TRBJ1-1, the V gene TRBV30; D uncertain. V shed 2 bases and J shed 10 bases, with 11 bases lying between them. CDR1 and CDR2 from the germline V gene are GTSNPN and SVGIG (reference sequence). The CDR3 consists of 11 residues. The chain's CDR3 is CAWSHEALAFF. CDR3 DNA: TGTGCCTGGAGTCACGAGGCATTAGCTTTCTTT.

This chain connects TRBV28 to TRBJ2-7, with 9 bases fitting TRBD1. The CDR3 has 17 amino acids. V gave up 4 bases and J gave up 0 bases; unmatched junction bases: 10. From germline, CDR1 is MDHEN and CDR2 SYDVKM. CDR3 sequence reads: CASSSYRGRVLSYEQYF. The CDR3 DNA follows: TGTGCCAGCAGTTCATACAGGGGGCGAGTTCTCTCCTACGAGCAGTACTTC.

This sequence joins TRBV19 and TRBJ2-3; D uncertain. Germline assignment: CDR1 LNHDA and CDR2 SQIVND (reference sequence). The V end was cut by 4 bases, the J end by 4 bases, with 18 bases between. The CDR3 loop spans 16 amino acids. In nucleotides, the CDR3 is TGTGCCAGTAGTAAGTATCTAGTCGTCGGCGCAGATACGCAGTATTTT. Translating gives CASSKYLVVGADTQYF.

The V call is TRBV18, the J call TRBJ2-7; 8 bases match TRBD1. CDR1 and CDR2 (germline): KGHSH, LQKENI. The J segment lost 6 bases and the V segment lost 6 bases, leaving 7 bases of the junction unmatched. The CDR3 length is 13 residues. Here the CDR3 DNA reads TGTGCCAGCTCTAGTAAAGACAGGGGCGAGCAGTACTTC. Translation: CASSSKDRGEQYF.

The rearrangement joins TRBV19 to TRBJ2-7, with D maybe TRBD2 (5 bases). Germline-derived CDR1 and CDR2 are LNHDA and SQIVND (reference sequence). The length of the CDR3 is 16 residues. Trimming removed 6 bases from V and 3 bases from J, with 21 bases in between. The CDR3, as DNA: TGTGCCAGTAGCTCGTCTTCTGGACTCACACGCTACGAGCAGTACTTC. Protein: CASSSSSGLTRYEQYF.

CDR3 sequence reads: CASSLSKQGGGYTEAFF. The CDR3 nucleotides read TGTGCCAGCAGCCTTTCCAAACAGGGGGGTGGTTACACTGAAGCTTTCTTT. The gene calls are TRBV9 and TRBJ1-1; 8 bases align to TRBD1. Looked up from germline, CDR1 is SGDLS and CDR2 is YYNGEE. This CDR3 comprises 17 residues. With 4 bases clipped from V and 3 bases from J, the junction kept 14 bases outside the gene matches.

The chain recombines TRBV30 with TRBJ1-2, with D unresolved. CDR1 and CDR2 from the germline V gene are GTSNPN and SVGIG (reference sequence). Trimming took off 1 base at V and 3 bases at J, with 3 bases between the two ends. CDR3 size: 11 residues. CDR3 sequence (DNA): TGTGCCTGGAGTGCGTACTATGGCTACACCTTC. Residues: CAWSAYYGYTF.

The CDR3 sequence is CASSLSAGLAEYEQYF. The CDR3 bases are TGTGCCAGCAGCTTGTCGGCGGGTCTAGCGGAGTACGAGCAGTACTTC. This chain uses TRBV5-6 with TRBJ2-7, with 7 bases matching TRBD2. This CDR3 is 16 amino acids long. Germline V CDR1 and CDR2: SGHDT, YYEEEE. J was trimmed by 4 bases and V by 1 base; bases with no gene match: 11. The full variable domain, rest sourced from reference TRBV5-6 and TRBJ2-7, is DAGVTQSPTHLIKTRGQQVTLRCSPKSGHDTVSWYQQALGQGPQFIFQYYEEEERQRGNFPDRFSGHQFPNYSSELNVNALLLGDSALYLCASSLSAGLAEYEQYFGPGTRLTVT.

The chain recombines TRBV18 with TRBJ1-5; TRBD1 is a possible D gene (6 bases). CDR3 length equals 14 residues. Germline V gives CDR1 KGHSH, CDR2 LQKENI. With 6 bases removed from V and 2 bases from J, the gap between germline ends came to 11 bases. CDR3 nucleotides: TGTGCCAGCTCTCAGGACAGACGCAATCAGCCCCAGCATTTT. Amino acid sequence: CASSQDRRNQPQHF.

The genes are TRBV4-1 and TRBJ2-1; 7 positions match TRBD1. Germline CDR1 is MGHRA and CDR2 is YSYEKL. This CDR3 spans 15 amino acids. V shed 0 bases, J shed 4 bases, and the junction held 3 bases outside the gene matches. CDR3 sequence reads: CASSQEGGEYNEQFF. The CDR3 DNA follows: TGCGCCAGCAGCCAAGAAGGGGGCGAGTACAATGAGCAGTTCTTC.

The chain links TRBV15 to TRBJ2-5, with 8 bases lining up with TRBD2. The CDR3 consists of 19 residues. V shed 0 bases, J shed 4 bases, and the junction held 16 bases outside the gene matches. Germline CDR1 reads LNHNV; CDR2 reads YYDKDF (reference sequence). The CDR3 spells CATSRDGLAGGILGETQYF. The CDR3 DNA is TGTGCCACCAGCAGAGATGGGTTGGCGGGGGGAATACTCGGAGAGACCCAGTACTTC.

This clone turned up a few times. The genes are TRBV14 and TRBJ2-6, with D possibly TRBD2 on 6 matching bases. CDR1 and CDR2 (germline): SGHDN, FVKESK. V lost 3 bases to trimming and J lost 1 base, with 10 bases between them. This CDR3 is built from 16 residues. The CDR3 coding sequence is TGTGCCAGCAGCCAGGGGGGTAAATCTGGGGCCAACGTCCTGACTTTC. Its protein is CASSQGGKSGANVLTF.

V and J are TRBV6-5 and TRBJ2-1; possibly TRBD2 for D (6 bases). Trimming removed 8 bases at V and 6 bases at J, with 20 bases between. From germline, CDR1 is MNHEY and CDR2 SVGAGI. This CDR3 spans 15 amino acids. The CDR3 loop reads CASSPRIYGSNEQFF. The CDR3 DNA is TGTGCCAGCTCCCCCAGAATCTACGGGAGCAATGAGCAGTTCTTC.

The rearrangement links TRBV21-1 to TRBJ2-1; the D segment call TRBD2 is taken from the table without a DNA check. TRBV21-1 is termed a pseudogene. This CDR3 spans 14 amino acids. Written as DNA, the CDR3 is TGTGCCAGCTGCCGCCGAGGGTTAGGCGATGAGCAGTTCTTC. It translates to CASCRRGLGDEQFF.